This T cell receptor (beta chain) is from a study of blood T cell repertoires in COVID-19. Study background: Samples of COVID-19 (acute and convalescent) were obtained from the United States, Italy and Spain. T cells, B-cell-depleted T cells, or PBMCs provided the cDNA or gDNA that served as material.

Trimming left V 1 base short and J 7 bases short, with 11 bases between. From germline, CDR1 is LGHDT and CDR2 YNNKEL (reference sequence). This CDR3 comprises 15 residues. In the authors' methods: Reference gene primer amplification gave estimated nucleated cell counts. TCRdb's copy holds only in-frame clones and misses some; the assay was immunoSEQ multiplex PCR. V and J calls and clone size follow that table, whereas D and trimming were derived from the DNA. The data contain 150,000 or so clones, 82% of them seen just once; the ten biggest clones take up almost 8.5%. V usage is TRBV3-1 (or the pseudogene TRBV3-2) and J usage is TRBJ1-6; D unresolved. The clonotype originates from a woman between 65 and 79 years old with acute or convalescent COVID-19. The source material was peripheral blood. This chain's CDR3 is CASSQAAGINSPLHF. The CDR3 DNA reads TGTGCCAGCAGCCAAGCAGCGGGGATCAATTCACCCCTCCACTTT.